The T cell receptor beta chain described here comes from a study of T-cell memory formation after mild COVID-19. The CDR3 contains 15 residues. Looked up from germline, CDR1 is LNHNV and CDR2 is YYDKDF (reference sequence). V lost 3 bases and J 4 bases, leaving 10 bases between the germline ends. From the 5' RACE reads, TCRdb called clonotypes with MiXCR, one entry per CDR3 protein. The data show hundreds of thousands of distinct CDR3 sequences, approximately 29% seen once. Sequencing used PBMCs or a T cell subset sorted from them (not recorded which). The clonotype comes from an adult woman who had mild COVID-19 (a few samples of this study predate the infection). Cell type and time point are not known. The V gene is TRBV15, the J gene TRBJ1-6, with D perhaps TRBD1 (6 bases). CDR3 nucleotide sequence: TGTGCCACCAGCAGTCTACAGGGTTATAATTCACCCCTCCACTTT. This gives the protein CATSSLQGYNSPLHF.